This T cell receptor beta chain was captured in a study of T cell responses to AZD1222 COVID-19 vaccine. The CDR3 spans 14 residues. Germline CDR1 reads SGDLS; CDR2 reads YYNGEE. V was pared by 0 bases and J by 3 bases, with 9 bases between. Overall study findings and caveats: White British people made up most donors, females outnumbered males, and clonal diversity was possibly underestimated.

Repertoires were generated with immunoSEQ multiplex PCR, while TCRdb's copy carries only in-frame clones and drops some. The table lists over 15,000 clones, 65% to 80% of them singletons. Points on this clone: Antigen unknown.

This sequence was found in an adult who received the AZD1222 COVID-19 vaccine. Source: peripheral blood, taken 28 days after the second AZD1222 dose. This chain uses TRBV9 with TRBJ1-2; tentatively, D is TRBD1 (5 bases). CDR3 nucleotide sequence: TGTGCCAGCAGCGTAGCGGGGACGGACTATGGCTACACCTTC. This codes for CASSVAGTDYGYTF.